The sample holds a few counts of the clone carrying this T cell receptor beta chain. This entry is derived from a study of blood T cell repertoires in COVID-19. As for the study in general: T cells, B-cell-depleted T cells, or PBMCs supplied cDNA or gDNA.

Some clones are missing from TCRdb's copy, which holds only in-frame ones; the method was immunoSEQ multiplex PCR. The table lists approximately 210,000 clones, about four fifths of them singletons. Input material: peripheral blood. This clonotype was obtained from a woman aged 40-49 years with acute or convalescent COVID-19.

The CDR3 spells CASSIQGLDTEAFF. The CDR3 DNA follows: TGTGCCAGCTCAATCCAGGGTTTGGACACTGAAGCTTTCTTT. V and J are TRBV18 and TRBJ1-1, with D possibly TRBD1 on 5 matching bases. Trimming cost V 5 bases and J 3 bases, with 13 bases left between them. In germline, CDR1 is KGHSH, CDR2 LQKENI. The CDR3 contains 14 residues. Looking up the rest from reference TRBV18 and TRBJ1-1 gives the full variable domain: NAGVMQNPRHLVRRRGQEARLRCSPMKGHSHVYWYRQLPEEGLKFMVYLQKENIIDESGMPKERFSAEFPKEGPSILRIQQVVRGDSAAYFCASSIQGLDTEAFFGQGTRLTVV.